The clone carrying this TCR beta chain has just a few counts. V trimming: 4 bases; J trimming: 9 bases; junction bases outside the gene matches: 13. The CDR3 covers 15 residues. Germline assignment: CDR1 KGHDR and CDR2 SFDVKD. This sample was included in a study of spatial heterogeneity in lung cancer. Documented time point: blood at routine non-recurrence follow-up after resection. Using its own MiXCR run on the 5' RACE reads, TCRdb lists one record per CDR3 protein. In the table there are roughly 110,000 distinct CDR3 sequences, 10% to 11% of which are singletons. V gene TRBV24-1 combines with J gene TRBJ2-7; TRBD1 aligns across 8 bases. The receptor's source is a female donor with early-stage non-small cell lung cancer. This specimen was PBMCs, taken at follow-up. The CDR3 bases are TGTGCCACCAGTGAGCCGGGACAGGCGAGCTTTCGGCAGTACTTC. Translating gives CATSEPGQASFRQYF.